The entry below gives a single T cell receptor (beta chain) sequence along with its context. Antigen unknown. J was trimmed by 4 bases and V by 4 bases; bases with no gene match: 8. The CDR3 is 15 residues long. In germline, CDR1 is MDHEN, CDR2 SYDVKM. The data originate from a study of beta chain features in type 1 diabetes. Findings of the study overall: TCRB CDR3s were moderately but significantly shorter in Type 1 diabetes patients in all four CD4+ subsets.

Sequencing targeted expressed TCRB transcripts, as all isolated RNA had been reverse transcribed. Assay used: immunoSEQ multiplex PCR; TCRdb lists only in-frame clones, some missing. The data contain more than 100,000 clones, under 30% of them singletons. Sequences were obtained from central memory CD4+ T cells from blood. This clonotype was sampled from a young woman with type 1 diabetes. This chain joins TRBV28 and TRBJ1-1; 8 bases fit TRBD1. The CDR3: CASSSLRGRSTEAFF. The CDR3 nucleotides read TGTGCCAGCAGTTCCCTCAGGGGGCGCAGCACTGAAGCTTTCTTT.